This T cell receptor beta chain came from a study of blood T cell repertoires in COVID-19. Looking at the study overall: There were acute and convalescent COVID-19 samples, and they came from the United States, Italy and Spain. Sample material is recorded as cDNA or gDNA derived from T cells, B-cell-depleted T cells, or PBMCs.

V dropped 6 bases and J dropped 1 base, with 19 bases sitting between them. The length of the CDR3 is 16 residues. Germline-derived CDR1 and CDR2 are SGDLS and YYNGEE. As handled by the study authors: Estimates of nucleated cell counts were drawn from the amplification of reference gene primers. Produced via immunoSEQ multiplex PCR; TCRdb's table is partial and in-frame only. V, J and clone size are taken as reported in that table, and D and trimming were inferred from the DNA itself. There are roughly 120,000 clones in the sample; about 79% occur only once, and about 4% lies in the top ten. The sample holds a few counts of this clone.

Sequencing input: peripheral blood. This sequence was found in a woman of 80 years or more with acute or convalescent COVID-19. The rearrangement links TRBV9 to TRBJ1-2, with D perhaps TRBD1 (6 bases). CDR3 sequence reads: CASTKWGGADNYGYTF. CDR3 nucleotides: TGTGCCAGCACCAAGTGGGGGGGGGCAGATAACTATGGCTACACCTTC.